The sequence of this T cell receptor beta chain was determined in a study of CD8+ T cells in alopecia areata. From germline, CDR1 is SGHDT and CDR2 YYEEEE. Trimming took 1 base from V and 7 from J; bases not matched to a gene: 12. CDR3 length: 16 amino acids. Extracted from the samples, RNA was reverse transcribed into cDNA to serve as the sequencing template. Libraries were prepared by immunoSEQ multiplex PCR; TCRdb keeps only in-frame clonotypes and omits some of them. The data hold approximately 180,000 clones, with around 63% observed a single time. The sequence derives from a human donor with alopecia areata. The source material was CD4+ T cells sorted from blood, sampled at week 0. V usage is TRBV5-6 and J usage is TRBJ2-5; 8 bases align to TRBD1. DNA for the CDR3: TGTGCCAGCAGCTTGTTCCGGGCAGGGGGCGGCGGGACCCAGTACTTC. Protein sequence: CASSLFRAGGGGTQYF.